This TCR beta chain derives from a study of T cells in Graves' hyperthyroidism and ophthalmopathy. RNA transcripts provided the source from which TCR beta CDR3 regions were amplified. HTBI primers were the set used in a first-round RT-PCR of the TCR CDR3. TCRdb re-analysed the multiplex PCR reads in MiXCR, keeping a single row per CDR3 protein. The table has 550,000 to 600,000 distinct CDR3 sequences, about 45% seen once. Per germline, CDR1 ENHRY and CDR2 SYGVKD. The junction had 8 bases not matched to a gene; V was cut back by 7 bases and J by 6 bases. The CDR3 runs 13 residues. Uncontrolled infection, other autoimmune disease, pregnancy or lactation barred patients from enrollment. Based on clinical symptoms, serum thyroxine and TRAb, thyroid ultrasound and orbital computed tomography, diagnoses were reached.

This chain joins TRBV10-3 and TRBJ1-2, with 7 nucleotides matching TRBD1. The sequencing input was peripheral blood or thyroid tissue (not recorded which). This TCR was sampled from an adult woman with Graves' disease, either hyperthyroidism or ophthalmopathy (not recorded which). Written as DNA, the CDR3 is TGTGCCATCAAGGGGGACAGAGGGCATGGCTACACCTTC. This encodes CAIKGDRGHGYTF.